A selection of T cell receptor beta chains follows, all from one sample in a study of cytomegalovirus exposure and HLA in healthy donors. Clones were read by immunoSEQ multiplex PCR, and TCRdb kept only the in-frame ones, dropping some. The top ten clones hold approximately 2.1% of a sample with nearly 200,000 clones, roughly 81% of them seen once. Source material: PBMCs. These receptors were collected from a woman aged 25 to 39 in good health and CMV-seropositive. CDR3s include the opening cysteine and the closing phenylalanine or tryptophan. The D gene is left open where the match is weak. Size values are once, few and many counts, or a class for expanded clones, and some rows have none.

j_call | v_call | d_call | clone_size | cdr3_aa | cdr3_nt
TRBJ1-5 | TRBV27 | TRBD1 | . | CASGPLGQGSNQPQHF | TGTGCCAGCGGACCTCTGGGACAGGGTAGCAATCAGCCCCAGCATTTT
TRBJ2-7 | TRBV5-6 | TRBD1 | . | CASSLGYRDSSYEQYF | TGTGCCAGCAGCTTGGGCTACCGGGACAGTTCCTACGAGCAGTACTTC
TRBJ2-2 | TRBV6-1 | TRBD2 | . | CAGKLAGTNTGELFF | TGTGCCGGCAAACTAGCGGGGACGAACACCGGGGAGCTGTTTTTT
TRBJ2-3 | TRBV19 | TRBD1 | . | CASSVGQGAADTQYF | TGTGCCAGTAGTGTGGGACAGGGGGCTGCAGATACGCAGTATTTT
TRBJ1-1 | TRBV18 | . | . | CASSPPLPSTEAFF | TGTGCCAGCTCACCGCCCCTGCCCAGCACTGAAGCTTTCTTT
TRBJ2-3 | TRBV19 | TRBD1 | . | CASNGSPRQGEADTQYF | TGTGCCAGCAACGGATCCCCGAGACAGGGGGAAGCTGATACGCAGTATTTT
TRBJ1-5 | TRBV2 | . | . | CASNRDPNQPQHF | TGTGCCAGCAACAGGGACCCCAATCAGCCCCAGCATTTT
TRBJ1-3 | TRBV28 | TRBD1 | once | CASTLGGTGAAGNTIYF | TGTGCCAGCACCCTAGGGGGGACAGGGGCAGCTGGAAACACCATATATTTT
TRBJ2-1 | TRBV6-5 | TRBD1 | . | CASSYTTGNEQFF | TGTGCCAGCAGTTACACGACAGGGAATGAGCAGTTCTTC
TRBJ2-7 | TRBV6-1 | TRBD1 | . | CASSTGTGSYEQYF | TGTGCCAGCAGTACCGGGACAGGGTCTTACGAGCAGTACTTC
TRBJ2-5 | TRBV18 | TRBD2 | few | CASSPLAGVQETQYF | TGTGCCAGCTCCCCACTAGCGGGGGTCCAAGAGACCCAGTACTTC
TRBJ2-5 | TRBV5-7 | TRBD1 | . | CASSVIGQGTKETQYF | TGTGCCAGCAGCGTGATCGGACAGGGAACGAAAGAGACCCAGTACTTC
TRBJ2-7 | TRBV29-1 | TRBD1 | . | CSVGTGDEQYF | TGCAGCGTTGGTACAGGGGACGAGCAGTACTTC
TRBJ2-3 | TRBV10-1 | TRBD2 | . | CASRAGGPFFSTDTQYF | TGCGCCAGCAGAGCGGGAGGGCCCTTCTTTAGCACAGATACGCAGTATTTT
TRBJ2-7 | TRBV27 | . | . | CASSFLRLHEQYF | TGTGCCAGCAGTTTTCTCAGGCTCCACGAGCAGTACTTC
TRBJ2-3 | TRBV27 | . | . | CASSTPSIDRDTQYF | TGTGCCAGCAGTACTCCCTCGATCGATAGAGATACGCAGTATTTT
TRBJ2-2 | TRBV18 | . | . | CASSPIPGGKNTGELFF | TGTGCCAGCTCACCAATCCCAGGCGGGAAGAACACCGGGGAGCTGTTTTTT
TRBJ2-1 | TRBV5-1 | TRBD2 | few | CASSLSGLATDEQFF | TGCGCCAGCAGCTTGTCTGGACTAGCGACTGATGAGCAGTTCTTC
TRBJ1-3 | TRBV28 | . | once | CASRDRAGNTIYF | TGTGCCAGCAGGGACAGAGCAGGAAACACCATATATTTT
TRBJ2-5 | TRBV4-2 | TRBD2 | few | CASSQDLTSGGAETQYF | TGTGCCAGCAGCCAAGATCTGACTAGCGGGGGGGCAGAGACCCAGTACTTC
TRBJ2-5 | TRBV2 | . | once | CASNANLETQYF | TGTGCCAGCAACGCGAATTTAGAGACCCAGTACTTC
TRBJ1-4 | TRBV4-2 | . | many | CASSQDDYRATNEKLFF | TGTGCCAGCAGCCAAGATGACTACCGAGCAACTAATGAAAAACTGTTTTTT
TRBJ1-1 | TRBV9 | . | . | CASSVSAGNTEAFF | TGTGCCAGCAGCGTATCAGCGGGGAACACTGAAGCTTTCTTT
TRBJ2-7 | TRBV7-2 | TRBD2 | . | CASSQLAGGEQYF | TGTGCCAGCAGCCAACTAGCGGGAGGGGAGCAGTACTTC
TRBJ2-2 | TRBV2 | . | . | CASRFGVGSTNTGELFF | TGTGCCAGCAGATTCGGGGTGGGATCTACGAACACCGGGGAGCTGTTTTTT
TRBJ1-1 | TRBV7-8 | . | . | CASSLAIRGTTEAFF | TGTGCCAGCAGCTTAGCCATACGGGGAACCACTGAAGCTTTCTTT
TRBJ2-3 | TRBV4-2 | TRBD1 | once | CASSQAGTGGGGTDTQYF | TGTGCCAGCAGCCAAGCCGGGACAGGGGGAGGGGGCACAGATACGCAGTATTTT
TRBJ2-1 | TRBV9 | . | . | CASSQMDSPYNEQFF | TGTGCCAGCAGCCAGATGGACAGTCCCTACAATGAGCAGTTCTTC
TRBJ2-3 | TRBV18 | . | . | CASSPAFRTDTQYF | TGTGCCAGCTCACCAGCGTTTCGCACAGATACGCAGTATTTT
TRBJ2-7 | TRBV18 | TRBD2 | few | CASSLGLAGGTREQYF | TGTGCCAGCTCCCTCGGACTAGCGGGAGGAACTAGGGAGCAGTACTTC